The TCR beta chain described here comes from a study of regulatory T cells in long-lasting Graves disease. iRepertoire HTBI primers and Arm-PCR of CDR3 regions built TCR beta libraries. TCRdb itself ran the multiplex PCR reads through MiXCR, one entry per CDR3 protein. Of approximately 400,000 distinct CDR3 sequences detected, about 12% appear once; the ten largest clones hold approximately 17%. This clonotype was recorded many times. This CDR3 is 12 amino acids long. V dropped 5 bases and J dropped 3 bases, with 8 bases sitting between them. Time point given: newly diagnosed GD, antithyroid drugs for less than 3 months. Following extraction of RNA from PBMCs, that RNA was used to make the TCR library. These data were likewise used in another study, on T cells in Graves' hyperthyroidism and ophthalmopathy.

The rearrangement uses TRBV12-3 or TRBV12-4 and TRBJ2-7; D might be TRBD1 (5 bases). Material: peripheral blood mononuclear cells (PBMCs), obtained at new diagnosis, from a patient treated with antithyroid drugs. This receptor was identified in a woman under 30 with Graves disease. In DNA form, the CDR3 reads TGTGCCAGCAGTCGAACAGGCTACGAGCAGTACTTC. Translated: CASSRTGYEQYF.